The present T cell receptor beta chain was sequenced within a study of Siglec-9 on CD8 T cells in melanoma. General observations from the study: An effector memory CD8+ subset marked by Siglec-9 reportedly appeared to gather in melanoma.

Per the germline V gene, CDR1 is GTSNPN and CDR2 is SVGIG (reference sequence). The CDR3 sequence is 15 residues long. V was clipped by 2 bases and J by 4 bases; unmatched bases: 10. A note on this clone: What it recognizes is unknown.

The table came from immunoSEQ multiplex PCR; TCRdb's copy has only in-frame clones and leaves some out. The sample consists of roughly 30,000 clones, less than 85% of them appearing once. The source is a human donor in good health. The chain is built from TRBV30 and TRBJ1-1, with 7 bases aligning to TRBD1. The source material was Siglec-9- CD8+ T cells sorted from blood. The CDR3 coding sequence is TGTGCCTGGAGTACCTTCATAGGGGGCGGCACTGAAGCTTTCTTT. Protein product: CAWSTFIGGGTEAFF. The full variable domain, rest sourced from reference TRBV30 and TRBJ1-1, is SQTIHQWPATLVQPVGSPLSLECTVEGTSNPNLYWYRQAAGRGLQLLFYSVGIGQISSEVPQNLSASRPQDRQFILSSKKLLLSDSGFYLCAWSTFIGGGTEAFFGQGTRLTVV.